This entry is about one TCR beta chain. Looked up from germline, CDR1 is MGHRA and CDR2 is YSYEKL. This CDR3 is built from 16 residues. With 4 bases removed from V and 1 base from J, the gap between germline ends came to 17 bases. Generated by immunoSEQ multiplex PCR, the TCRdb table keeps only in-frame clones and is missing some. The sample yields 700,000 or so clones, roughly 78% seen once. The sample comes from a study of shared clonotypes between healthy human individuals. This rearrangement joins TRBV4-1 to TRBJ2-7; D gene ambiguous. This TCR was recovered from a woman in her 30s in good health. Sequencing used memory CD4+ T cells sorted from blood. The subset denotes: CD45RA-negative fraction. The CDR3 bases are TGCGCCAGCAGCCCACAGTGGCTAGTCAGTTCCTACGAGCAGTACTTC. This gives the protein CASSPQWLVSSYEQYF.